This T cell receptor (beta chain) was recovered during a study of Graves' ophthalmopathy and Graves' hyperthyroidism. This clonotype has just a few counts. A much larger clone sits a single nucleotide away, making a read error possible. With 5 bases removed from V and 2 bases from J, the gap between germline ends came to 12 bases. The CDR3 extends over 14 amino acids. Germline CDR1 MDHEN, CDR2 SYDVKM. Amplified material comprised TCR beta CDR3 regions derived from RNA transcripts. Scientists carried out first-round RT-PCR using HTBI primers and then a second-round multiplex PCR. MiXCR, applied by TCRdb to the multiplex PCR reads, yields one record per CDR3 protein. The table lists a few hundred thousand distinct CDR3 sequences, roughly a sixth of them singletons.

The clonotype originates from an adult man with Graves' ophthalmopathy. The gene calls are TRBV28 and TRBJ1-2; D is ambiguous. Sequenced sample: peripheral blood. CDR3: CASSTLTWNYGYTF. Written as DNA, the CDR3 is TGTGCCAGCAGTACTCTCACATGGAACTATGGCTACACCTTC.